These 22 T cell receptor beta chains share one sample of origin, sequenced in a study of T cell changes during pregnancy in multiple sclerosis. TCRdb's table, derived via immunoSEQ multiplex PCR, lists solely in-frame clones and lacks some. The sample carries about 20,000 clones, 89% recorded once. The specimen comprised CD8+ T cells from peripheral blood mononuclear cells, sampled in the second trimester of pregnancy. Receptors were obtained from a female donor in good health, enrolled as a control in a pregnancy study.

The chain links TRBV27 to TRBJ2-1; 8 positions match TRBD2. The CDR3 contains 14 residues. V gave up 0 bases and J gave up 6 bases; unmatched junction bases: 1. CDR1 is MNHEY and CDR2 is SMNVEV in the germline V gene (reference sequence). The DNA for the CDR3 is TGTGCCAGCAGTTTATCGGGACTAGGCAATGAGCAGTTCTTC. This codes for CASSLSGLGNEQFF.

The V and J genes are TRBV18 and TRBJ2-5, with 9 bases matching TRBD1. The CDR3 loop spans 17 amino acids. Losses at the gene ends were 3 bases for V and 5 bases for J; bases not matched to a gene: 13. Germline values: CDR1 KGHSH, CDR2 LQKENI. As DNA, the CDR3 is TGTGCCAGCTCACCCCCGACAGGGGGAAGGCTAGGGGAGACCCAGTACTTC. Its translation: CASSPPTGGRLGETQYF. The entire variable domain, with the rest obtained from reference TRBV18 and TRBJ2-5, is as follows: NAGVMQNPRHLVRRRGQEARLRCSPMKGHSHVYWYRQLPEEGLKFMVYLQKENIIDESGMPKERFSAEFPKEGPSILRIQQVVRGDSAAYFCASSPPTGGRLGETQYFGPGTRLLVL.

The chain has TRBV7-8 and TRBJ2-2; a possible D gene is TRBD2 (6 bases). Germline-derived CDR1 and CDR2 are SGHVS and FQNEAQ. The CDR3 extends over 19 amino acids. Trimming cost V 5 bases and J 1 base, with 23 bases left between them. This CDR3 is CASSPSPERVLKNTGELFF. As DNA, the CDR3 is TGTGCCAGCAGCCCTAGCCCCGAGCGGGTACTAAAGAACACCGGGGAGCTGTTTTTT. Full variable domain (outside the CDR3, taken from reference TRBV7-8 and TRBJ2-2): GAGVSQSPRYKVAKRGQDVALRCDPISGHVSLFWYQQALGQGPEFLTYFQNEAQLDKSGLPSDRFFAERPEGSVSTLKIQRTQQEDSAVYLCASSPSPERVLKNTGELFFGEGSRLTVL.

This sequence joins TRBV4-1 and TRBJ2-7, with a tentative D call TRBD1 (6 bases). With 3 bases removed from V and 4 bases from J, the gap between germline ends came to 13 bases. This CDR3 is 14 amino acids long. Per the germline V gene, CDR1 is MGHRA and CDR2 is YSYEKL. The CDR3 DNA reads as TGCGCCAGCAGCCAGAAGGACAGTTATTACGAGCAGTACTTC. It translates to CASSQKDSYYEQYF.

The chain recombines TRBV9 with TRBJ2-7; 9 bases align to TRBD2. With 0 bases clipped from V and 5 bases from J, the junction kept 3 bases outside the gene matches. Germline loops: CDR1 SGDLS, CDR2 YYNGEE. CDR3 length: 14 residues. In DNA, the CDR3 is TGTGCCAGCAGCGTAGAAGCGGGAGGCGACGAGCAGTACTTC. Its translation is CASSVEAGGDEQYF. The variable domain in full, completed from reference TRBV9 and TRBJ2-7, reads DSGVTQTPKHLITATGQRVTLRCSPRSGDLSVYWYQQSLDQGLQFLIQYYNGEERAKGNILERFSAQQFPDLHSELNLSSLELGDSALYFCASSVEAGGDEQYFGPGTRLTVT.

The chain employs TRBV19 and TRBJ2-4; D might be TRBD1 (6 bases). The ends were cut back, 5 bases at V and 15 bases at J, with 14 bases in the middle. There are 11 residues in the CDR3. CDR1 and CDR2 (germline): LNHDA, SQIVND (reference sequence). The CDR3 sequence is CASSDRRLLYF. CDR3 in DNA: TGTGCCAGTAGTGACAGGCGGCTGCTGTACTTC. Using reference TRBV19 and TRBJ2-4 for the parts outside the CDR3, the full variable domain is DGGITQSPKYLFRKEGQNVTLSCEQNLNHDAMYWYRQDPGQGLRLIYYSQIVNDFQKGDIAEGYSVSREKKESFPLTVTSAQKNPTAFYLCASSDRRLLYFGAGTRLSVL.

The V and J genes are TRBV27 and TRBJ2-1; unclear D gene. Trimming removed 3 bases at V and 3 bases at J, with 9 bases between. CDR1 is MNHEY and CDR2 is SMNVEV in the germline V gene (reference sequence). This CDR3 has 14 amino acids. DNA of the CDR3: TGTGCCAGCAGTTTTACCCCCGGCTACAATGAGCAGTTCTTC. This gives the protein CASSFTPGYNEQFF.

The rearrangement joins TRBV27 to TRBJ2-3, with TRBD2 matching over 7 bases. V lost 8 bases, J lost 2 bases, and 13 bases stayed unmatched. The CDR3 extends over 16 amino acids. The germline V gene has CDR1 MNHEY and CDR2 SMNVEV (reference sequence). The CDR3 DNA follows: TGTGCCAGCTCCCTTAGTGCGGGAGCGTACACAGATACGCAGTATTTT. It is translated as CASSLSAGAYTDTQYF.

V usage is TRBV5-1 and J usage is TRBJ2-7; 7 nucleotides line up with TRBD1. CDR3 length equals 15 residues. V lost 0 bases to trimming and J lost 6 bases; unmatched junction nucleotides: 9. Per germline, CDR1 SGHRS and CDR2 YFSETQ. CDR3 in amino acids: CASSLEGQVGSEQYF. The CDR3 bases are TGCGCCAGCAGCTTGGAAGGACAGGTAGGTTCCGAGCAGTACTTC.

The chain uses TRBV13 and TRBJ2-1; 14 nucleotides align to TRBD2. This CDR3 is built from 16 residues. Looked up from germline, CDR1 is PRHDT and CDR2 is FYEKMQ (reference sequence). Germline trimming cut 4 bases from V and 9 bases from J; bases unmatched to any gene: 8. The CDR3 DNA reads TGTGCCAGCAGCTCGGGACTAGCGGGGGCCAGGGGTGAGCAGTTCTTC. Translating gives CASSSGLAGARGEQFF.

The rearrangement links TRBV7-3 to TRBJ2-2, with 8 bases aligning to TRBD1. In germline, CDR1 is SGHTA, CDR2 FQGTGA. The CDR3 contains 16 residues. The trim removed 2 bases at V and 3 bases at J, leaving 5 bases unmatched. DNA for the CDR3: TGTGCCAGCAGCTTAGTGGGGACAGGCGACACCGGGGAGCTGTTTTTT. Translation gives CASSLVGTGDTGELFF.

This clone was picked up a small number of times. V gene TRBV2 combines with J gene TRBJ1-1; maybe TRBD1 (5 bases). This CDR3 is built from 15 residues. Trimming pared 8 bases from V and 0 bases from J, leaving 16 bases between. Germline CDR1 reads SNHLY; CDR2 reads FYNNEI. CDR3 amino acids: CASPRTKRMNTEAFF. The DNA for the CDR3 is TGTGCCAGCCCTCGGACAAAAAGAATGAACACTGAAGCTTTCTTT.

The sample holds one count of this clone. The chain recombines TRBV6-5 with TRBJ2-3, with D unclear. The germline V and J ends were trimmed by 5 bases and 0 bases, with 9 bases remaining between them. Germline V gene sequence: CDR1 MNHEY, CDR2 SVGAGI. CDR3 length equals 14 residues. The CDR3 DNA is TGTGCCAGCAGTGACATAACTAGCACAGATACGCAGTATTTT. Its protein product is CASSDITSTDTQYF.

A single count supports this clone. The V and J genes are TRBV7-2 and TRBJ2-7; D possibly corresponds to TRBD1 (6 bases). CDR3 length equals 18 residues. In germline, CDR1 is SGHTA, CDR2 FQGNSA. V lost 3 bases to trimming and J lost 0 bases, with 21 bases between them. The CDR3 sequence is CASSFGDIIGIISYEQYF. DNA for the CDR3: TGTGCCAGCAGCTTTGGGGACATAATCGGCATCATCTCCTACGAGCAGTACTTC.

The V call is TRBV21-1, the J call TRBJ1-1; the tabulated D call, TRBD1, remains unverified against the DNA. TRBV21-1 is marked as a pseudogene. The CDR3 sequence is 11 residues long. CDR3 sequence reads: CASSERQEAFF. DNA of the CDR3: TGTGCCAGCAGCGAAAGACAGGAAGCTTTCTTT.

The chain combines TRBV6-4 with TRBJ2-3; the match to TRBD2 covers 10 bases. After removal of 0 bases from V and 3 bases from J, the junction contained 6 bases not matched to a gene. The CDR3 is 17 amino acids. CDR1 MRHNA and CDR2 SNTAGT come from the germline V gene. This chain's CDR3 is CASSDSERGGQTDTQYF. The CDR3 nucleotides read TGTGCCAGCAGTGACTCAGAGCGGGGGGGCCAGACAGATACGCAGTATTTT.

This chain links TRBV6-1 with TRBJ1-2, with D possibly matching TRBD1 (6 bases). Germline V gene lookup returns CDR1 MNHNS and CDR2 SASEGT. The CDR3 extends over 15 amino acids. The V end lost 2 bases, the J end lost 0 bases, and 10 bases lay between the germline ends. The CDR3 bases are TGTGCCAGCAGTGAACGAGGGGGGGCTAACTATGGCTACACCTTC. Translated, it gives CASSERGGANYGYTF.

The chain combines TRBV4-2 with TRBJ2-1, with TRBD1 matching 9 bases. With V trimmed by 1 base and J by 8 bases, 3 bases remained unmatched. The CDR3 runs 14 residues. CDR1 and CDR2 (germline): LGHNA, YNFKEQ. The CDR3 reads CASSQGDRAHEQFF. CDR3 sequence (DNA): TGTGCCAGCAGCCAAGGGGACAGGGCTCATGAGCAGTTCTTC.

This CDR3 reads CASTPIRSPENTEAFF. CDR3 nucleotide sequence: TGTGCCAGCACCCCAATCAGGTCCCCCGAGAACACTGAAGCTTTCTTT. V usage is TRBV11-2 and J usage is TRBJ1-1; unclear D gene. Trimming shortened V by 7 bases and J by 1 base, and 19 bases separated the two germline ends. The germline CDR1 and CDR2 sequences are SGHAT and FQNNGV. This CDR3 region has 16 residues. The full variable domain, its missing parts supplied by reference TRBV11-2 and TRBJ1-1, is EAGVAQSPRYKIIEKRQSVAFWCNPISGHATLYWYQQILGQGPKLLIQFQNNGVVDDSQLPKDRFSAERLKGVDSTLKIQPAKLEDSAVYLCASTPIRSPENTEAFFGQGTRLTVV.

The V and J genes are TRBV27 and TRBJ2-3, with D unresolved. This CDR3 contains 13 residues. Trimming removed 5 bases at V and 3 bases at J, with 9 bases between. Germline V gene data show CDR1 as MNHEY and CDR2 as SMNVEV (reference sequence). CDR3: CASSVYRTDTQYF. DNA for the CDR3: TGTGCCAGCAGTGTCTATAGAACAGATACGCAGTATTTT.

The gene calls are TRBV28 and TRBJ2-5; D gene unclear. With 5 bases removed from V and 3 bases from J, the gap between germline ends came to 10 bases. Germline values: CDR1 MDHEN, CDR2 SYDVKM. The CDR3 is made up of 13 amino acids. This CDR3 is CASSPRLEETQYF. CDR3 in DNA: TGTGCCAGCAGTCCAAGACTGGAAGAGACCCAGTACTTC.

V gene TRBV4-1 combines with J gene TRBJ1-3; D might be TRBD1 (5 bases). The CDR3 totals 18 residues. Germline assignment: CDR1 MGHRA and CDR2 YSYEKL. V shed 1 base and J shed 0 bases, with 16 bases lying between them. The CDR3 here is CASSQAAGRPLSGNTIYF. Written as DNA, the CDR3 is TGCGCCAGCAGCCAAGCGGCAGGGCGCCCACTCTCTGGAAACACCATATATTTT.